This is a list of T cell receptor beta chains from one sample in a study of response to subunit inactivated influenza vaccine. TCRdb reprocessed the RT-PCR reads via MiXCR and lists one record per CDR3 protein. The table has about 700,000 distinct CDR3 sequences, 15% to 18% seen once. Here the sequenced sample was PBMCs from blood, taken roughly 12 days after vaccination. The receptors here all came from a man between 45 and 60 years old who received an inactivated influenza vaccine. The CDR3 runs from the conserved cysteine through the conserved F or W. D genes are given only for firm matches. Expanded clones are given a class, and other clones once, few, many or no size at all.

J gene	D gene	clone size	V gene	CDR3 protein	CDR3 DNA
TRBJ2-7	.	.	TRBV28	CASSFLFRQTTYEQYF	TGTGCCAGCAGTTTTTTATTCCGACAGACAACCTACGAGCAGTACTTC
TRBJ2-7	TRBD1	few	TRBV11-2	CASSSLQGQGAYEQYF	TGTGCCAGCAGCTCGCTCCAGGGGCAGGGGGCTTACGAGCAGTACTTC
TRBJ2-1	.	.	TRBV20-1	CSAGKYNEQFF	TGCAGTGCTGGTAAATACAATGAGCAGTTCTTC
TRBJ1-2	.	few	TRBV24-1	CATQGKANYGYTF	TGTGCCACGCAGGGCAAGGCTAACTATGGCTACACCTTC
TRBJ2-7	.	.	TRBV28	CASSLFLLREQYF	TGTGCCAGCAGTTTATTTCTCTTGCGCGAGCAGTACTTC
TRBJ2-3	.	.	TRBV12-3/TRBV12-4	CASSLTPGTQYF	TGTGCCAGCAGTCTGACCCCTGGTACGCAGTATTTT
TRBJ1-1	.	many	TRBV5-6	CASRPQGRFTEAFF	TGTGCCAGCAGGCCACAGGGAAGGTTCACTGAAGCTTTCTTT
TRBJ1-1	.	.	TRBV19	CASSMGAFTNTEAFF	TGTGCCAGTAGTATGGGGGCTTTTACTAACACTGAAGCTTTCTTT
TRBJ1-1	TRBD1	few	TRBV25-1	CASSIGTGVTEAFF	TGTGCCAGCAGTATTGGGACAGGGGTTACTGAAGCTTTCTTT
TRBJ2-1	.	few	TRBV20-1	CSARARSNEQFF	TGCAGTGCTAGGGCCCGAAGCAATGAGCAGTTCTTC
TRBJ1-2	.	.	TRBV5-6	CASSLAAGGYTF	TGTGCCAGCAGCTTGGCCGCAGGTGGCTACACCTTC
TRBJ2-7	.	.	TRBV5-1	CASSLQQENYEQYF	TGCGCCAGCAGCTTGCAACAGGAGAACTACGAGCAGTACTTC
TRBJ2-7	TRBD1	few	TRBV11-2	CASSLTRDRNYEQYF	TGTGCCAGCAGTCTGACTCGGGACAGGAACTACGAGCAGTACTTC
TRBJ2-6	.	.	TRBV3-1	CASSQDVRGSGANVLTF	TGTGCCAGCAGCCAAGATGTACGTGGGTCCGGGGCCAACGTCCTGACTTTC
TRBJ2-2	TRBD2	many	TRBV4-2	CASSRVGHGGASGELFF	TGTGCCAGCAGCCGGGTCGGGCACGGGGGGGCATCCGGGGAGCTGTTTTTT
TRBJ2-1	.	few	TRBV5-6	CASSKGVNEQFF	TGTGCCAGCAGCAAAGGGGTGAATGAGCAGTTCTTC
TRBJ2-1	TRBD2	.	TRBV5-1	CASSLLAGTMYYNEQFF	TGCGCCAGCAGCCTCCTAGCGGGAACCATGTATTACAATGAGCAGTTCTTC
TRBJ2-3	TRBD1	few	TRBV20-1	CSAAPATGTSGTQYF	TGCAGTGCCGCCCCGGCGACAGGGACCTCCGGTACGCAGTATTTT
TRBJ2-5	.	.	TRBV24-1	CATSDYTGETQYF	TGTGCCACCAGTGATTACACAGGGGAGACCCAGTACTTC
TRBJ2-3	.	.	TRBV4-2	CASSPSTGSYTDTQYF	TGTGCCAGCAGCCCATCTACGGGGAGCTACACAGATACGCAGTATTTT
TRBJ2-7	.	.	TRBV28	CASSLQGPREQYF	TGTGCCAGCAGTTTACAGGGGCCTAGGGAGCAGTACTTC
TRBJ2-2	TRBD2	.	TRBV4-3	CASSQGLAGEYTGELFF	TGCGCCAGCAGCCAAGGGCTAGCGGGGGAATACACCGGGGAGCTGTTTTTT
TRBJ2-7	.	few	TRBV28	CASSSSWGTSYEQYF	TGTGCCAGCAGTTCGTCCTGGGGAACCTCCTACGAGCAGTACTTC
TRBJ1-1	.	once	TRBV7-9	CASSLKGTNTEAFF	TGTGCCAGCAGCTTAAAGGGTACGAACACTGAAGCTTTCTTT
TRBJ1-1	.	few	TRBV20-1	CSARAGRGAFF	TGCAGTGCCAGGGCGGGGCGGGGAGCTTTCTTT
TRBJ2-1	.	.	TRBV30	CAWTWGGPYNEQFF	TGTGCCTGGACTTGGGGGGGCCCCTACAATGAGCAGTTCTTC
TRBJ2-3	.	many	TRBV7-9	CASSLNGPFTDTQYF	TGTGCCAGCAGCTTAAACGGGCCCTTCACAGATACGCAGTATTTT
TRBJ2-4	.	few	TRBV7-9	CASSHGQQGCYF	TGTGCCAGCAGCCACGGACAGCAGGGGTGCTACTTC
TRBJ2-1	.	.	TRBV11-1	CASSLARLRPGRSYNEQFF	TGTGCCAGCAGCTTAGCCCGACTTCGTCCGGGACGGAGCTACAATGAGCAGTTCTTC
TRBJ1-4	.	few	TRBV11-2	CASSLVGGIGQGNEKLFF	TGTGCCAGCAGCTTAGTTGGAGGGATCGGGCAGGGGAATGAAAAACTGTTTTTT
TRBJ2-7	.	.	TRBV2	CASSFGQIYEQYF	TGTGCCAGCAGTTTCGGACAGATCTACGAGCAGTACTTC
TRBJ2-1	.	.	TRBV5-8	CASSLGGARPYYNEQFF	TGTGCCAGCAGCTTGGGGGGCGCCAGGCCCTACTACAATGAGCAGTTCTTC
TRBJ1-5	.	few	TRBV20-1	CSASMVAQPQHF	TGCAGTGCTAGCATGGTAGCTCAGCCCCAGCATTTT
TRBJ2-2	.	few	TRBV29-1	CSVVLWTGELFF	TGCAGCGTCGTGCTTTGGACCGGGGAGCTGTTTTTT
TRBJ2-1	TRBD1	.	TRBV4-3	CASSRKGTGSYNEQFF	TGCGCCAGCAGCCGAAAGGGGACAGGGTCCTACAATGAGCAGTTCTTC
TRBJ2-1	TRBD2	.	TRBV6-5	CASSSTLGGRLNNEQFF	TGTGCCAGCAGTTCGACCCTTGGCGGGAGGCTTAACAATGAGCAGTTCTTC
TRBJ2-3	TRBD2	few	TRBV4-2	CASSQSWEGTQYF	TGTGCCAGCAGCCAGTCCTGGGAGGGGACGCAGTATTTT
TRBJ2-7	TRBD2	few	TRBV20-1	CSAGRGDRQGEQYF	TGCAGTGCTGGGCGGGGGGACCGCCAAGGCGAGCAGTACTTC
TRBJ1-5	.	.	TRBV4-3	CASSQDLRSSNQPQHF	TGCGCCAGCAGCCAAGATCTCAGATCCAGCAATCAGCCCCAGCATTTT
TRBJ1-2	.	.	TRBV3-1	CASSQGGGQRSYTF	TGTGCCAGCAGCCAAGGAGGGGGGCAGCGGAGCTACACCTTC
TRBJ2-7	TRBD1	few	TRBV7-6	CASSLGTGTEQYF	TGTGCCAGCAGCTTAGGGACAGGAACCGAGCAGTACTTC
TRBJ2-7	TRBD2	.	TRBV5-1	CASRLAGLTGSYEQYF	TGCGCCAGCAGGCTAGCGGGACTTACAGGATCCTACGAGCAGTACTTC
TRBJ2-7	.	few	TRBV21-1	CASSKGGGGARGTEQYF	TGTGCCAGCAGCAAAGGGGGTGGTGGGGCCCGAGGTACCGAGCAGTACTTC
TRBJ1-1	.	few	TRBV11-1	CATSRRGTEAFF	TGTGCCACCTCAAGACGAGGGACTGAAGCTTTCTTT
TRBJ2-7	TRBD1	.	TRBV12-3/TRBV12-4	CASSLGQSPSEQYF	TGTGCCAGCAGTTTGGGACAGTCCCCCTCCGAGCAGTACTTC
TRBJ1-5	.	few	TRBV2	CASSRDLGYNQPQHF	TGTGCCAGCAGTCGAGACTTGGGGTACAATCAGCCCCAGCATTTT
TRBJ2-3	TRBD2	many	TRBV4-3	CASSQAGGRHTDTQYF	TGCGCCAGCAGCCAAGCTGGCGGGAGGCACACAGATACGCAGTATTTT
TRBJ2-1	TRBD2	few	TRBV6-2/TRBV6-3	CASFSGLAGGSSYNEQFF	TGTGCCAGCTTTTCGGGACTAGCGGGGGGGAGCTCCTACAATGAGCAGTTCTTC
TRBJ1-4	.	.	TRBV4-1	CASSQEMAGGGSTNEKLFF	TGCGCCAGCAGCCAGGAGATGGCAGGAGGGGGGTCAACTAATGAAAAACTGTTTTTT
TRBJ1-6	.	.	TRBV7-9	CASSLKSNSPLHF	TGTGCCAGCAGCTTAAAAAGCAATTCACCCCTCCACTTT
TRBJ1-2	.	.	TRBV9	CASSVEARAEYGYTF	TGTGCCAGCAGCGTAGAAGCCAGGGCTGAATATGGCTACACCTTC
TRBJ2-5	.	.	TRBV4-1	CASSSSSGLDGETQYF	TGCGCCAGCAGCTCATCGTCGGGGTTGGATGGAGAGACCCAGTACTTC
TRBJ2-4	.	.	TRBV28	CASSPGVNLAKNIQYF	TGTGCCAGCAGCCCGGGGGTTAACCTAGCCAAAAACATTCAGTACTTC
TRBJ2-5	.	few	TRBV6-5	CASSYSVARRETQYF	TGTGCCAGCAGTTACTCGGTCGCCCGCAGGGAGACCCAGTACTTC
TRBJ2-2	TRBD2	.	TRBV5-1	CASSTTSGNTGELFF	TGCGCCAGCAGCACGACTAGCGGGAACACCGGGGAGCTGTTTTTT